Listed below are T cell receptor beta chains from one sample, sequenced in a study of OX40 agonist ivuxolimab in advanced cancers. Assay: immunoSEQ multiplex PCR; the TCRdb copy retains only in-frame clones and omits some. Counted here are approximately 66,000 clones, around 85% occurring once; the ten biggest clones make up under 0.75%. Sequences were derived from CD4+ or CD8+ T cells sorted from blood, sampled in a trial of the OX40 agonist ivuxolimab. Every receptor here comes from an adult with an advanced solid tumor such as melanoma, head and neck, liver or kidney cancer. CDR3s include the opening cysteine and the closing phenylalanine or tryptophan. A D gene is named only where the DNA matches it firmly. Not all rows give a size; the values are once, few, many and, for expanded clones, a class.

TRBJ2-5	-	TRBD2	TRBV10-2	TGCGCCAGCAGTACGGGGGGGATGGAGACCCAGTACTTC	CASSTGGMETQYF
TRBJ2-1	-	TRBD2	TRBV28	TGTGCCAGCAGTCGCCCGGGACTAGATGGCAATGAGCAGTTCTTC	CASSRPGLDGNEQFF
TRBJ2-3	-	TRBD1	TRBV11-2	TGTGCCAGCAGCTACCAACAGGGGGTAACAGATACGCAGTATTTT	CASSYQQGVTDTQYF
TRBJ2-7	-	TRBD2	TRBV25-1	TGTGCCAGCATCCCAACGGGAGGACGGAACTACGAGCAGTACTTC	CASIPTGGRNYEQYF
TRBJ2-6	once	-	TRBV27	TGTGCCAGCAGTAAACAGGTTCCCTCTGGGGCCAACGTCCTGACTTTC	CASSKQVPSGANVLTF
TRBJ2-1	-	-	TRBV28	TGTGCCAGCAGTTTATGGCATGAGCAGTTCTTC	CASSLWHEQFF
TRBJ2-7	-	TRBD1	TRBV5-1	TGCGCCAGCAGCGCGGGACAGGACCCCTACGAGCAGTACTTC	CASSAGQDPYEQYF
TRBJ1-6	-	-	TRBV6-1	TGTGCCAGCAGTGACAGGGTCTTACCCCTCCACTTT	CASSDRVLPLHF
TRBJ2-7	-	TRBD1	TRBV7-9	TGTGCCAGCAGCCCAGGGACAGGGAATTCCTACGAGCAGTACTTC	CASSPGTGNSYEQYF
TRBJ2-3	-	-	TRBV11-1	TGTGCCAGCAGCCTAAGCACAGATACGCAGTATTTT	CASSLSTDTQYF
TRBJ2-2	-	-	TRBV6-4	TGTGCCAGCAGTCCCGATCGGGGGTCCCTCACCGGGGAGCTGTTTTTT	CASSPDRGSLTGELFF
TRBJ1-3	-	-	TRBV30	TGTGCCTGGAGTTTGGGGGGTAGAAACACCATATATTTT	CAWSLGGRNTIYF
TRBJ2-3	-	TRBD2	TRBV7-9	TGTGCCAGCAGCTTCTGGGCTAGCGGGAGGGCCGTGACAGATACGCAGTATTTT	CASSFWASGRAVTDTQYF
TRBJ2-1	few	-	TRBV7-9	TGTGCCAGCAGCTTAATAGCTTACAATGAGCAGTTCTTC	CASSLIAYNEQFF
TRBJ1-5	few	-	TRBV28	TGTGCCAGCAGTTCCTCTCCTTACAGGTCTCAGCCCCAGCATTTT	CASSSSPYRSQPQHF
TRBJ2-6	-	-	TRBV6-6	TGTGCCAGCAGACTAGACCGTTCCTCTGGGGCCAACGTCCTGACTTTC	CASRLDRSSGANVLTF
TRBJ2-7	few	-	TRBV19	TGTGCCAGTAGTCCAGTCCCCGGGGGCTCCTACGAGCAGTACTTC	CASSPVPGGSYEQYF
TRBJ2-3	-	TRBD2	TRBV18	TGTGCCAGCTCATCCGGACTAGCGGGGGGGCCAACAGATACGCAGTATTTT	CASSSGLAGGPTDTQYF
TRBJ1-2	-	-	TRBV9	TGTGCCAGCAGCGAAGGGACCAACTATGGCTACACCTTC	CASSEGTNYGYTF
TRBJ1-2	-	TRBD1	TRBV11-2	TGTGCCAGCAGCTTAGTATTGGACAGGGATTCGTATGGCTACACCTTC	CASSLVLDRDSYGYTF
TRBJ1-3	few	-	TRBV6-6	TGTGCCAGCAGTAGGGACGGTGGAAACACCATATATTTT	CASSRDGGNTIYF
TRBJ1-4	-	-	TRBV5-1	TGCGCCAGCAGCCCCGGGACTATCCGCTCACGGGGAAATGAAAAACTGTTTTTT	CASSPGTIRSRGNEKLFF
TRBJ1-1	-	-	TRBV6-5	TGTGCCAGCAGTTACAGGTCACCCCCCAAAAACACTGAAGCTTTCTTT	CASSYRSPPKNTEAFF
TRBJ2-7	-	-	TRBV28	TGTGCCAGCAGTAAAAATCTCCACGAGCAGTACTTC	CASSKNLHEQYF
TRBJ1-1	-	-	TRBV14	TGTGCCAGCAGCCAATACTGGACCACTGAAGCTTTCTTT	CASSQYWTTEAFF
TRBJ1-1	-	-	TRBV9	TGTGCCAGCACCCCGCAAGGGCTTCACACTGAAGCTTTCTTT	CASTPQGLHTEAFF
TRBJ1-5	few	-	TRBV12-5	TGTGCTAGTGGTTTGGTACGCTCCAGGGACTTGGGCAATCAGCCCCAGCATTTT	CASGLVRSRDLGNQPQHF
TRBJ1-6	-	TRBD1	TRBV7-2	TGTGCCAGCAGCTCGAACAGGGGGGGTAATTCACCCCTCCACTTT	CASSSNRGGNSPLHF
TRBJ1-1	-	-	TRBV27	TGTGCCAGCAGGGCAGGGCTCATTTTGACTGAAGCTTTCTTT	CASRAGLILTEAFF
TRBJ1-2	-	-	TRBV19	TGTGCCAGTACCCCGGAGGTAGCTTTCTATGGCTACACCTTC	CASTPEVAFYGYTF
TRBJ1-1	-	-	TRBV2	TGTGCCCGAGAACGAACAGGAAACACTGAAGCTTTCTTT	CARERTGNTEAFF
TRBJ2-2	-	TRBD2	TRBV7-2	TGTGCCAGCAGCTTGGGAAGCGGGGGGGCCAACGGGGAGCTGTTTTTT	CASSLGSGGANGELFF
TRBJ2-1	-	-	TRBV7-9	TGTGCCAGCAGCCCGCCCCGGGGTACGCGCCCGGGCTCCTACAATGAGCAGTTCTTC	CASSPPRGTRPGSYNEQFF
TRBJ1-5	-	-	TRBV7-2	TGTGCCAGCAGATTAGATAGCAATCAGCCCCAGCATTTT	CASRLDSNQPQHF
TRBJ2-1	few	TRBD2	TRBV11-3	TGTGCCAGCAGCCCCGGACTAGCGGGAGCGGGGAATGAGCAGTTCTTC	CASSPGLAGAGNEQFF
TRBJ2-3	-	TRBD2	TRBV27	TGTGCCAGCAGTTCGTATTCCTTGACTAGCGGGGAAGGAGATACGCAGTATTTT	CASSSYSLTSGEGDTQYF
TRBJ1-4	-	-	TRBV9	TGTGCCAGCAGCACCCCCGGGGTGGATGAAAAACTGTTTTTT	CASSTPGVDEKLFF